Each of the 24 T cell receptor beta chains below was sequenced from the same sample in a study of T cells in Graves' hyperthyroidism and ophthalmopathy. There were TCR beta CDR3 regions amplified from RNA transcripts. The HTBI primer set drove a first-round RT-PCR of the TCR CDR3. TCRdb reprocessed the multiplex PCR reads with MiXCR, giving one entry per CDR3 protein. The table has 300,000 to 400,000 distinct CDR3 sequences, approximately 15% seen once; the top ten hold approximately 10%. Sequenced: blood. The receptors derive from an older woman with Graves' hyperthyroidism.

The chain combines TRBV24-1 with TRBJ2-7; a weak D match, TRBD2 (5 bases). Trimming pared 1 base from V and 4 bases from J, leaving 16 bases between. Germline V gene sequence: CDR1 KGHDR, CDR2 SFDVKD. The CDR3 runs 16 residues. CDR3 region: CATSDFDEGRMYEQYF. CDR3 sequence (DNA): TGTGCCACCAGTGATTTCGACGAGGGAAGGATGTACGAGCAGTACTTC.

This clonotype was counted at least ten times. This chain links TRBV30 with TRBJ1-1; 7 bases fit TRBD1. V shed 3 bases and J 0 bases; nucleotides not matched to a gene: 10. The CDR3 has 16 residues. Germline loops: CDR1 GTSNPN, CDR2 SVGIG (reference sequence). CDR3 amino acids: CAWRRGRGILNTEAFF. The CDR3 coding sequence is TGTGCCTGGAGAAGGGGGCGGGGGATTTTGAACACTGAAGCTTTCTTT.

This clonotype occurred many times. The gene calls are TRBV12-3 or TRBV12-4 and TRBJ1-6; no clear D gene. V lost 3 bases, J lost 6 bases, and 6 bases lay in between. The CDR3 has 13 amino acids. The CDR3, as DNA: TGTGCCAGCAGTTTCGGCGGTAATTCACCCCTCCACTTT. Its protein is CASSFGGNSPLHF.

There are many counts of this clonotype. J is TRBJ2-1 and V is TRBV5-1; D unclear. In germline, CDR1 is SGHRS, CDR2 YFSETQ. Trimming took 3 bases from V and 10 from J, leaving 14 bases between them. This CDR3 contains 13 residues. For the CDR3, the DNA is TGCGCCAGCAGCTCCGGCGTCGGTCCGGAGCAGTTCTTC. It encodes CASSSGVGPEQFF.

This clonotype was detected only a few times. The chain carries TRBV5-1 and TRBJ2-6, with D unresolved. The germline V gene encodes CDR1 SGHRS and CDR2 YFSETQ. Trimming stripped 2 bases from V and 0 bases from J, with 15 bases between. The CDR3 covers 18 residues. This chain's CDR3 is CASSFSTLGNSGANVLTF. Written as DNA, the CDR3 is TGCGCCAGCAGCTTTTCCACCTTGGGGAACTCTGGGGCCAACGTCCTGACTTTC.

This clonotype was detected a few times. This sequence joins TRBV6-7 and TRBJ2-7; D possibly matches TRBD1 or TRBD2 (5 bases each). TRBV6-7 is identified as an open reading frame with a role that is uncertain. CDR3 length: 16 residues. V lost 5 bases, J lost 2 bases, and 19 bases lay in between. CDR3 amino acids: CASSDPDRDGTYEQYF. The CDR3 nucleotides read TGTGCCAGCAGTGACCCCGACCGGGACGGTACCTACGAGCAGTACTTC.

There are many counts of this clonotype. The chain recombines TRBV20-1 with TRBJ1-2; TRBD1 is a possible D gene (5 bases). The germline CDR1 and CDR2 sequences are DFQATT and SNEGSKA (reference sequence). This CDR3 is 15 amino acids long. V was trimmed by 1 base and J by 2 bases, leaving 14 bases between them. Here the CDR3 DNA reads TGCAGTGCTAGAGGAGCGGGACGGGAAAACTATGGCTACACCTTC. Protein: CSARGAGRENYGYTF.

This clonotype was counted at least ten times. The chain combines TRBV7-2 with TRBJ2-1; TRBD2 agrees at 11 bases. V lost 7 bases, J lost 5 bases, and 7 bases stayed unmatched. Germline CDR1 SGHTA, CDR2 FQGNSA. The CDR3 covers 15 residues. The CDR3 is CASTTAGLADNEQFF. CDR3 nucleotide sequence: TGTGCCAGCACCACCGCGGGACTAGCGGACAATGAGCAGTTCTTC.

This clonotype was detected ten times or more. CDR3 residues: CAISDAAGTSYEQYF. The CDR3 DNA is TGTGCCATCAGTGATGCTGCAGGGACCTCCTACGAGCAGTACTTC. V is TRBV10-3 and J is TRBJ2-7; tentatively, D is TRBD1 or TRBD2 (5 bases each). This CDR3 has 15 amino acids. CDR1 and CDR2 (germline): ENHRY, SYGVKD. V shed 3 bases and J shed 0 bases, with 12 bases lying between them.

This clonotype was seen repeatedly, ten times or more. The chain couples TRBV6-2 or TRBV6-3 to TRBJ2-2; no reliable D call. Germline CDR1 and CDR2: MNHEY and SVGEGT. Trimming took off 6 bases at V and 4 bases at J, with 15 bases between the two ends. The CDR3 covers 15 residues. The CDR3 reads CASRNLNTRTGELFF. The CDR3 nucleotides are TGTGCCAGCAGGAACCTAAACACCCGCACCGGGGAGCTGTTTTTT.

This clonotype was counted only a few times. V and J are TRBV18 and TRBJ2-1; D unclear. The ends were cut back, 2 bases at V and 7 bases at J, with 12 bases in the middle. This CDR3 has 14 residues. Germline V CDR1 and CDR2: KGHSH, LQKENI. This CDR3 is CASSPNPLPNEQFF. As DNA, the CDR3 is TGTGCCAGCTCACCAAACCCCCTCCCAAATGAGCAGTTCTTC.

This clonotype came up many times. V gene TRBV27 combines with J gene TRBJ1-1; D remains ambiguous. V gave up 8 bases and J gave up 1 base, with 8 bases separating them. This CDR3 is built from 12 residues. Germline V CDR1 and CDR2: MNHEY, SMNVEV (reference sequence). CDR3 protein: CASRSQNTEAFF. DNA of the CDR3: TGTGCCAGCCGCAGTCAGAACACTGAAGCTTTCTTT.

This chain joins TRBV5-1 and TRBJ2-5; TRBD1 matches at 9 bases. The germline CDR1 and CDR2 sequences are SGHRS and YFSETQ. The V and J ends lost 1 base and 2 bases, in that order; junction bases with no gene match: 27. This CDR3 region has 23 residues. The CDR3 reads CASSLIRGSAHPPGQGTQETQYF. The CDR3 coding sequence is TGCGCCAGCAGCTTGATTAGGGGGTCAGCCCACCCCCCGGGACAGGGTACTCAAGAGACCCAGTACTTC.

Ten or more counts support this clonotype. As DNA, the CDR3 is TGTGCCAGCAGGCCTACTAGCCACGGGGAGCTGTTTTTT. Its translation: CASRPTSHGELFF. V usage is TRBV12-3 or TRBV12-4 and J usage is TRBJ2-2; weak D call: TRBD2 (6 bases). The CDR3 is made up of 13 amino acids. Trimming stripped 6 bases from V and 7 bases from J, with 12 bases between.

The V call is TRBV5-4, the J call TRBJ2-2, with 7 nucleotides matching TRBD2. V gave up 1 base and J gave up 2 bases; unmatched junction bases: 2. Germline CDR1 and CDR2: SGHNT and YYREEE (reference sequence). The CDR3 spans 15 residues. The chain's CDR3 is CASSLREANTGELFF. CDR3 coding DNA: TGTGCCAGCAGCTTGCGGGAGGCCAACACCGGGGAGCTGTTTTTT.

DNA of the CDR3: TGCAGTGCGCATGAGAGCGGGAGTAGTTCGGGTGAGCAGTTCTTC. It translates to CSAHESGSSSGEQFF. The chain has TRBV20-1 and TRBJ2-1; 8 nucleotides align to TRBD2. Germline V CDR1 and CDR2: DFQATT, SNEGSKA (reference sequence). J gave up 9 bases and V 6 bases, and 16 bases lay outside the gene matches. The CDR3 is 15 residues long.

This clonotype showed up many times. The chain combines TRBV15 with TRBJ2-1; weak D call: TRBD1 (6 bases). The CDR3 is made up of 14 amino acids. The V end was cut by 2 bases, the J end by 6 bases, with 11 bases between. Germline CDR1 LNHNV, CDR2 YYDKDF (reference sequence). Here the CDR3 reads CATSRRDNLNEQFF. In nucleotides, the CDR3 is TGTGCCACCAGCAGAAGGGACAACCTCAATGAGCAGTTCTTC.

This clonotype appeared many times. The J gene is TRBJ2-3, the V gene TRBV2; D not certain. Per germline, CDR1 SNHLY and CDR2 FYNNEI. The ends were cut back, 7 bases at V and 0 bases at J, with 11 bases in the middle. CDR3 size: 14 residues. CDR3 bases: TGTGCCAGCAAGTCGGCAGGCAGCACAGATACGCAGTATTTT. This sequence encodes CASKSAGSTDTQYF.

This clonotype came up many times. This sequence joins TRBV11-2 and TRBJ2-7; D is uncertain. The CDR3 covers 15 residues. V lost 2 bases and J lost 0, with 11 bases in between. Per the germline V gene, CDR1 is SGHAT and CDR2 is FQNNGV. CDR3 sequence reads: CASSLYGSNSYEQYF. The CDR3 DNA reads TGTGCCAGCAGCTTATACGGCAGTAACTCCTACGAGCAGTACTTC.

This clonotype was counted many times. The chain carries TRBV10-2 and TRBJ2-7; D might be TRBD1 (6 bases). The CDR3 spans 13 residues. V was shortened by 4 bases and J by 3 bases, with 10 bases between the two germline ends. The V gene's germline CDR1 is WSHSY and CDR2 SAAADI. The CDR3 DNA follows: TGCGCCAGCAGTGGACAGGTCCTCTACGAGCAGTACTTC. Translating it yields CASSGQVLYEQYF.

The chain recombines TRBV5-1 with TRBJ2-2; D remains ambiguous. Germline lookup yields CDR1 SGHRS and CDR2 YFSETQ. CDR3 length: 14 amino acids. The V end was cut by 3 bases, the J end by 5 bases, with 11 bases between. The CDR3: CASSSPPKTGELFF. The DNA of the CDR3 is TGCGCCAGCAGCTCCCCCCCAAAGACCGGGGAGCTGTTTTTT. The whole variable domain, remainder taken from reference TRBV5-1 and TRBJ2-2, is KAGVTQTPRYLIKTRGQQVTLSCSPISGHRSVSWYQQTPGQGLQFLFEYFSETQRNKGNFPGRFSGRQFSNSRSEMNVSTLELGDSALYLCASSSPPKTGELFFGEGSRLTVL.

This clonotype was detected many times. The genes are TRBV27 and TRBJ1-5, with a weak D call TRBD1 (5 bases). Germline loops: CDR1 MNHEY, CDR2 SMNVEV (reference sequence). The length of the CDR3 is 15 residues. V lost 5 bases and J 0 bases, leaving 11 bases between the germline ends. The CDR3: CASSPDTYSNQPQHF. The CDR3 DNA is TGTGCCAGCAGTCCGGACACGTATAGCAATCAGCCCCAGCATTTT.

This clonotype was picked up many times. This chain joins TRBV27 and TRBJ2-5; 9 nucleotides line up with TRBD1. There are 15 residues in the CDR3. Germline CDR1 MNHEY, CDR2 SMNVEV (reference sequence). The V segment lost 5 bases and the J segment 5 bases; nucleotides outside the gene matches: 9. The CDR3, as DNA: TGTGCCAGCAGTCCCCAGACAGGGGGGATGGAGACCCAGTACTTC. Translation: CASSPQTGGMETQYF.

In this sample, this clonotype turned up a few times. The CDR3 DNA is TGCAGCGTCAACAGGGAACCCTATGGCTACACCTTC. It encodes CSVNREPYGYTF. The rearrangement joins TRBV29-1 to TRBJ1-2; perhaps TRBD1 as D (6 bases). The CDR3 runs to 12 residues. The germline V and J ends were trimmed by 6 bases and 4 bases, with 12 bases remaining between them. Germline-derived CDR1 and CDR2 are SQVTM and ANQGSEA.